This TCR beta chain was found in a study of blood T cell repertoires in COVID-19. Study-wide context: Samples taken during acute and convalescent COVID-19 were collected in the United States, Italy and Spain. Sources were T cells, B-cell-depleted T cells, or PBMCs; the material itself was cDNA or gDNA.

In the original processing: From reference gene primer amplification, estimates of nucleated cell counts were derived. TCRdb's table, derived via immunoSEQ multiplex PCR, lists solely in-frame clones and lacks some. The V and J calls and the clone size are those of that table, but D and trimming were determined from the DNA. The sample includes 140,000 to 150,000 clones, about three quarters of them seen just once. Trimming pared 4 bases from V and 2 bases from J, leaving 7 bases between. CDR3 length equals 13 residues. The germline V gene has CDR1 LGHDT and CDR2 YNNKEL (reference sequence). The genes are TRBV3-1 (or the pseudogene TRBV3-2) and TRBJ2-3; the D is unclear. This clonotype was sampled from a man aged 50 to 60 with acute or convalescent COVID-19. Sequenced input: peripheral blood. Here the CDR3 DNA reads TGTGCCAGCAGCCTGTTTAACACAGATACGCAGTATTTT. It is translated as CASSLFNTDTQYF.